This entry lists 5 T cell receptor beta chains sequenced from one sample in a study of vaccination effects on CD4 cells after COVID-19. TCRdb keeps only in-frame clones here, not all; method: immunoSEQ multiplex PCR. This sample has approximately 16,000 clones, with about two thirds found just once. Antigen-specific CD4+ T cell clonotypes were called by their expansion after viral peptide-pool culture in ViraFEST. Following an approximately ten-day culture, CD4+ T cells were purified. Vaccine administered to participants consisted of two doses of either BNT162b2 or mRNA-1273. These TCRs are of unknown antigen specificity. The sample was CD4+ T cells from PBMCs cultured with SARS-CoV-2 spike peptides, taken after COVID-19 vaccination. Receptors were obtained from a human donor who received a COVID-19 vaccine.

The genes are TRBV11-2 and TRBJ1-1, with D possibly being TRBD1 (6 bases). Germline values: CDR1 SGHAT, CDR2 FQNNGV. Trimming cost V 3 bases and J 8 bases, with 13 bases left between them. This CDR3 has 13 amino acids. The chain's CDR3 is CASSLGTSSEAFF. CDR3 bases: TGTGCCAGCAGCTTGGGGACAAGTTCCGAAGCTTTCTTT.

In its sample, this clone was seen once. V and J are TRBV29-1 and TRBJ1-1; 7 bases align to TRBD1. This CDR3 has 12 residues. Looked up from germline, CDR1 is SQVTM and CDR2 is ANQGSEA. The V and J ends lost 4 bases and 6 bases, in that order; junction bases with no gene match: 5. The CDR3 region has the DNA TGCAGCGTTGCCCCGACAGGGCCTGAAGCTTTCTTT. Protein product: CSVAPTGPEAFF.

The rearrangement links TRBV4-1 to TRBJ2-1; D might be TRBD1 (6 bases). CDR3 length: 16 amino acids. Germline-derived CDR1 and CDR2 are MGHRA and YSYEKL. V was trimmed by 7 bases and J by 0 bases, leaving 16 bases between them. The CDR3 loop is CASTSEGDNSYNEQFF. The CDR3 DNA reads as TGCGCCAGCACCTCTGAGGGGGACAACTCCTACAATGAGCAGTTCTTC.

V gene TRBV5-1 combines with J gene TRBJ2-5, with a possible D match to TRBD2 (6 bases). Germline V gene data show CDR1 as SGHRS and CDR2 as YFSETQ. The CDR3 spans 15 residues. Trimming left V 2 bases short and J 0 bases short, with 11 bases between. The CDR3 region is CASSFSSANQETQYF. In nucleotides, the CDR3 is TGCGCCAGCAGCTTCTCTAGCGCCAACCAAGAGACCCAGTACTTC.

The chain joins TRBV6-6 to TRBJ1-4; TRBD1 agrees at 10 bases. The CDR3 consists of 14 residues. Germline CDR1 MNHNY, CDR2 SVGAGI (reference sequence). V lost 10 bases and J lost 8; bases outside the gene matches: 10. The CDR3 region is CATDRGQRNEKLFF. The CDR3, as DNA: TGTGCCACCGACAGGGGGCAAAGAAACGAAAAACTGTTTTTT.